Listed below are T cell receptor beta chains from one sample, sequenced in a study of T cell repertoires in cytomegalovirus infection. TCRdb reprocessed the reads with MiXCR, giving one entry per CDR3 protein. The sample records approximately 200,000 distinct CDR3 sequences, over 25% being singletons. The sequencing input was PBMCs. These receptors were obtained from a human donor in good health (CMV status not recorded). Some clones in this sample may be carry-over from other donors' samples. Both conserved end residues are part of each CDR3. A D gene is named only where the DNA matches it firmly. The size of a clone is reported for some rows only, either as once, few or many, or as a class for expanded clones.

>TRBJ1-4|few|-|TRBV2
TGTGCCAGCAGCTACGACAGACCAAATGAAAAACTGTTTTTT
CASSYDRPNEKLFF
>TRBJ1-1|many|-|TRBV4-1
TGCGCCAGCAGCCAAGAAGGTGGGACAATGAACACTGAAGCTTTCTTT
CASSQEGGTMNTEAFF
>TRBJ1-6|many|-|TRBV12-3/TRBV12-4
TGTGCCAGCAGTGTTCAGGGAGGAGGTAATGATTCACCCCTCCACTTT
CASSVQGGGNDSPLHF
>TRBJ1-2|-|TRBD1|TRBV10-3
TGTGCCATCAGCCCGACAGGGGCCACCGAGAAGTACGGCTACACCTTC
CAISPTGATEKYGYTF
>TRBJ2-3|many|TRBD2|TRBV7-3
TGTGCCAGCAGCTCCACTAGCGGCCACGCGGATACGCAGTATTTT
CASSSTSGHADTQYF
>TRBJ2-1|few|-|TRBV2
TGTGCCAGCACCGAGGAGGGGGCAGGGGGGCAGTTCTTC
CASTEEGAGGQFF
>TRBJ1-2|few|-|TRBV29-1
TGCAGCGTTGTGAAACAGGATACGGCTTATGGCTACACCTTC
CSVVKQDTAYGYTF
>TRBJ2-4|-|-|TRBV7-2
TGTGCCAGCAGCTTAGGACAGGCCAAAAACATTCAGTACTTC
CASSLGQAKNIQYF
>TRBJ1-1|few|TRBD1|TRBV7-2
TGTGCCAGCACCCCCAGGGGGGTGAACACTGAAGCTTTCTTT
CASTPRGVNTEAFF
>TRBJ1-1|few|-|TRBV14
TGTGCCAGCAGCTCGGCTCTTGAAGCTTTCTTT
CASSSALEAFF
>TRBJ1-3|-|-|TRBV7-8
TGTGCCAGCAGCTTAAAGGGGGGGGGCACCATATATTTT
CASSLKGGGTIYF
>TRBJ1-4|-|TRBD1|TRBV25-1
TGTGCCAGCAGTGAAGGGGACAGCTCGGTTGAAAAACTGTTTTTT
CASSEGDSSVEKLFF
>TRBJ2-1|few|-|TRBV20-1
TGCAGTGCCTTCACGCGACAAGTGAAAGAGCAGTTCTTC
CSAFTRQVKEQFF
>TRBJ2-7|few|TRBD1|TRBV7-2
TGTGCCAGCAGCCCGGACAGGGGGCACGAGCAGTACTTC
CASSPDRGHEQYF
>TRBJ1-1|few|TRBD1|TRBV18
TGTGCCAGCTCCCCTTTAGGGACAGAGAACACTGAAGCTTTCTTT
CASSPLGTENTEAFF
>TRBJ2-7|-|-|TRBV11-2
TGTGCCAGCAGCCCGCAAAGGGAGCAGTACTTC
CASSPQREQYF
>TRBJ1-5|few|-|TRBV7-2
TGTGCCAGCAGCTTAAACAGCGACCGGGCCCAGCATTTT
CASSLNSDRAQHF